This T cell receptor beta chain was found in a study of T cell responses to AZD1222 COVID-19 vaccine. About the study: It was second doses at about 4 or about 12 weeks that were pooled.

Germline CDR1 and CDR2: LGHNA and YSLEER. With V trimmed by 1 base and J by 6 bases, 5 bases remained unmatched. There are 16 residues in the CDR3. Generated by immunoSEQ multiplex PCR, the TCRdb table keeps only in-frame clones and is missing some. The repertoire holds around 200,000 clones, about 91% seen once, with roughly 7.7% in the top ten. Material: peripheral blood, obtained on day 0 of AZD1222 vaccination. The chain combines TRBV4-3 with TRBJ2-1; 11 bases are a match to TRBD1. This sequence was found in an adult in good health. CDR3 DNA sequence: TGCGCCAGCAGCCAAGTCACCGGGACAGGGGGCAATGAGCAGTTCTTC. Its protein is CASSQVTGTGGNEQFF.